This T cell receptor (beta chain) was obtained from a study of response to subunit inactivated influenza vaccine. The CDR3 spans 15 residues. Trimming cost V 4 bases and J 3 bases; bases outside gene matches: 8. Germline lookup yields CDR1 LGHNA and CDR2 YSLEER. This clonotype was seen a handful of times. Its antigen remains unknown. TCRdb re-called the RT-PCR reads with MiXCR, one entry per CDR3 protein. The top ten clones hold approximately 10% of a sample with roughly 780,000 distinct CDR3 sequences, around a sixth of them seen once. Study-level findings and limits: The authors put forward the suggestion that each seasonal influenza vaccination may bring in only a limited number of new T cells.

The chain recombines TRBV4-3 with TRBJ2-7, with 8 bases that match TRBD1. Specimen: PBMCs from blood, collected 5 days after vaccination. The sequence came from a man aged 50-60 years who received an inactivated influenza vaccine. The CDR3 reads CASSLDRGYVYEQYF. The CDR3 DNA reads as TGCGCCAGCAGCCTCGACAGGGGATACGTCTACGAGCAGTACTTC.